This T cell receptor beta chain was observed in a study of regulatory T cells in long-lasting Graves disease listed by TCRdb under 2021. Turning to the overall study: To count as having persistent Graves' disease, a patient had to have received antithyroid drug treatment for over 5 years with TSH receptor autoantibodies remaining persistently positive. Persistent Graves' disease patients were compared with newly diagnosed Graves' disease patients by peripheral blood TCR sequencing and RNA sequencing. A total of 33 samples underwent TCR sequencing, from around 13 patients with persistent Graves' disease and 20 patients with newly diagnosed Graves' disease. On average, persistent Graves' disease patients in the clinical cohort had been on antithyroid drugs for approximately ten years. The study was conducted in China and was registered as a clinical trial. Points the paper makes about the study in general: Preferential use of TRBV28, TRBJ1-2 and TRBJ2-5 was observed in persistent disease, whereas TRBV20-1 and TRBJ2-1 were favored in newly diagnosed disease. Sequencing and analysis were restricted to the TCR beta chain. The authors noted that the small sample size was a limitation that may lower accuracy. Lower TCR Shannon entropy and fewer highly expanded clones were observed in persistent Graves' disease patients than in newly diagnosed patients, which suggested clonal expansion. A larger number of public clonotypes was shared among persistent patients (over 2,500) than among newly diagnosed patients (about 990). Peripheral blood alone was examined, since thyroid tissue, which constituted the primary lesion, could not be accessed.

This clonotype was counted ten times or more. What antigen it recognizes has not been identified. The sample holds no much larger clone one base away, and base qualities are not on file. The cysteine opens and the phenylalanine closes a CDR3 of 15 amino acids. Only the CDR3 part of the read is kept: 45 bases, read in frame from the first base. The V and J ends are trimmed by 5 bases and 1 base, leaving 15 bases between them. The germline V gene (reference sequence) sets CDR1 to MNHEY and CDR2 to SMNVEV. The library relied on multiplex PCR. TCRdb names Illumina HiSeq 4000 as the instrument used. iRepertoire HTBI primers and Arm-PCR amplification of CDR3 regions were used to construct TCR beta libraries. Before sequencing, the PCR products underwent gel purification. Per the source publication's procedure: Across samples, 60 to 80 TRBV and roughly 15 TRBJ segments were identified and used for gene usage analysis of CDR3 amino acid clonotypes. COPE and FqMerger were used to merge filtered high-quality paired reads into contigs. BLAST was used to align contigs to the IMGT TRBV, TRBD and TRBJ reference genes, and CDR3 was defined following IMGT. Clonotypes above 0.1% frequency were classified as highly expanded clones. Repertoire diversity was measured by Shannon entropy, and V-J evenness by the Gini coefficient. Public clonotypes were defined as clonotypes shared by more than one individual. TCRdb itself trimmed the public reads at Q25 with fastp, ran MiXCR and retained productive beta chains. Every entry covers one CDR3 protein and lists the most common genes and DNA from its rows. The authors' filters were not applied to this entry. This sample gives about 340,000 distinct CDR3 sequences in total; around a fifth of them show up just once. The ten largest clones take up less than 35% of the sample.

In light of the paper, this sample's time point label describes: persistent/refractory GD, antithyroid drugs over 5 years with positive TRAb. RNA was extracted from PBMCs in TRIzol for both TCR sequencing and RNA sequencing. The diagnosis of Graves' disease was made according to American Thyroid Association guidelines. Patients for the study were recruited at an endocrinology department in Xi'an, China. From each patient, about 9.7 milliliters of peripheral blood was collected into an EDTA anticoagulant tube. Ficoll Paque Plus density gradient separation was used to isolate PBMCs, and no further T cell sorting was done. An Agilent 2100 Bioanalyzer and agarose gel were used to check RNA quality, and a NanoDrop 2000 was used to measure RNA concentration.

The sequence derives from a female donor with Graves disease. Here the sequenced sample was peripheral blood mononuclear cells (PBMCs), taken when the disease was refractory, from a patient treated with antithyroid drugs. The chain employs TRBV27 and TRBJ2-7, with a tentative D gene TRBD2 over 6 matching bases. The base sequence is TGTGCCAGCAGTCCCAGGAGGGACCCGTCCTACGAGCAGTACTTC. Its amino acids are CASSPRRDPSYEQYF.